This TCR beta chain was sequenced for a study of T-cell memory formation after mild COVID-19. Germline CDR1 reads SNHLY; CDR2 reads FYNNEI. The ends were cut back, 2 bases at V and 3 bases at J, with 8 bases in the middle. This CDR3 region has 14 residues. This clonotype turned up a few times. Its antigen remains unidentified. Study-wide findings and caveats: For contracting clones, CD4+ ones sat mainly in CM and EM, CD8+ in EMRA. CD4+ bias marked clones expanding day 15 to 37, unlike balanced contracting clones.

5'RACE with constant-segment primers built TCRalpha and TCRbeta cDNA libraries with UMIs. MiXCR was run by TCRdb on the 5' RACE reads, yielding one entry per CDR3 protein. In the table there are more than 110,000 distinct CDR3 sequences, 13% to 15% of which are singletons. V usage is TRBV2 and J usage is TRBJ1-5, with no clear D. The TCR was taken from an adult woman who had mild COVID-19 (a few samples of this study predate the infection). Cell type and time point are not known. The material sequenced was PBMCs or a T cell subset sorted from them (not recorded which). The CDR3 loop is CASSEWANNQPQHF. The DNA for the CDR3 is TGTGCCAGCAGTGAATGGGCCAACAATCAGCCCCAGCATTTT.